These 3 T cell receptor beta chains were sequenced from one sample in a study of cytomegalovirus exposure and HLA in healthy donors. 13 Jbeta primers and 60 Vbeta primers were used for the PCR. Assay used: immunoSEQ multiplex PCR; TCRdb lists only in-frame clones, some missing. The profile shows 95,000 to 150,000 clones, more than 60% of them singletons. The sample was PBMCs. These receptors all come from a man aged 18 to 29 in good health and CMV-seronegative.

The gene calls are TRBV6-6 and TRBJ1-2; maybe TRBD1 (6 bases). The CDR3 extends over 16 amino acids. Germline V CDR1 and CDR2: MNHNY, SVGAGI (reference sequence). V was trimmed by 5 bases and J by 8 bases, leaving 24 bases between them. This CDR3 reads CASSNGDINGILGYTF. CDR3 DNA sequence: TGTGCCAGCAGTAACGGGGACATTAACGGCATTCTGGGCTACACCTTC.

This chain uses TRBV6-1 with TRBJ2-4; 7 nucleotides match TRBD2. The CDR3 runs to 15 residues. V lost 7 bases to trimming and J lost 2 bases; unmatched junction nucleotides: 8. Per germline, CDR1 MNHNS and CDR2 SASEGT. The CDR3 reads CASIGRWASKNIQYF. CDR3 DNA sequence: TGTGCCAGCATCGGGAGGTGGGCGTCCAAAAACATTCAGTACTTC.

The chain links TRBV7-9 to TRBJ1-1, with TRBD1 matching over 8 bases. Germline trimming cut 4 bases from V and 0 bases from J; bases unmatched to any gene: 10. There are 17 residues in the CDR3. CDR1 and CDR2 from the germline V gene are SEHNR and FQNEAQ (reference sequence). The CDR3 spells CASSSPGGPGVNTEAFF. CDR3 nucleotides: TGTGCCAGCAGCTCCCCAGGGGGCCCGGGGGTGAACACTGAAGCTTTCTTT.